This TCR beta chain was captured by sequencing in a study of shared clonotypes between healthy human individuals (dated by TCRdb to between 2020 and 2021). In the study overall: The cohort comprised a couple of women and a few men aged 18 to 49 years. For each donor, three plates each were used for CD4 naive and CD4 memory, two plates were used for CD8 naive, and one plate was used for CD8 memory. To estimate repertoire size and how much clonotypes are shared between individuals, the study performed deep sequencing of blood TCR repertoires from roughly five healthy adults. To increase sequencing depth and limit assay-specific biases, TCR repertoire library preparation and sequencing were carried out by different laboratories using diverse techniques. Leukapheresis yielded between about 0.94 and 10 billion PBMCs per donor.

About this clone: Its binding antigen is unknown. The sample holds no much larger clone one base away, and base qualities are not on file.

The germline V gene supplies CDR1 SNHLY and CDR2 FYNNEI. Ends trimmed: V by 2 bases, J by 6 bases; bases unmatched to a gene: 4. From the cysteine through the phenylalanine, the CDR3 covers 14 amino acids. The kept DNA is CDR3 alone, 42 bases in frame from the first base. Using the deep immunoSEQ assay, multiplex PCR amplified TCR CDR3 regions from genomic DNA. Extracted genomic DNA from each cell subset was distributed evenly across all wells of several immunoSEQ 96-well plates, and each plate was treated as a replicate. For sorted subsets, around 200 ng genomic DNA, equal to 30,000 or so T cell genomes, was loaded into each replicate PCR. The purified libraries were quantified using a Qubit 3.0 fluorometer, sized with a Bioanalyzer 2100, and then quantified again using the KAPA Library Quantification kit. A separate single-read 150-cycle Illumina NextSeq 550 flow cell was used to sequence each immunoSEQ 96-well plate. On the authors' methods: The immunoSEQ output contained only junctional sequences without quality scores, so filtering could not match that applied to full-length reads. To assign V/J genes and CDR3, sequences were annotated using PyIR, a Python wrapper for IgBLAST v1.9, with IMGT germline references. Any read was removed if the V/J assignment was weak (E-value above 1e-6), the CDR3 was missing, or the read contained stop codons, out-of-frame junctions, or ambiguous translated residues. A V3J clonotype was defined by an identical inferred V gene, J gene, and CDR3 amino acid sequence. The percentage overlap between two repertoires was calculated by dividing the number of shared unique clonotypes by the size of the smaller repertoire. Repertoire richness was assessed with RTK rarefaction, the Chao1 estimator, and Recon v2.1 estimates of unobserved clonotypes. For all TCRbeta clonotypes obtained by the gDNA method from a few donors, generation probabilities were computed with OLGA. Imported from immuneACCESS, the table was reduced by TCRdb to in-frame sequences with V and J called. These copies leave out some clones; in studies compared against another copy, an unresolved V gene accounts for under half, and the cause of the remainder is not known. D and trimming come from the DNA, and the V and J calls and clone size come from that table. The sample profile shows a few million clones; just over 90% of them were found once. In total, the top ten clones hold 0.11% to 0.15% of the sample.

Study-wide findings and limitations: Based on pairwise subsampling, the degree of clonotype sharing among donors was expected to be affected by sequencing depth. Larger estimated clonotype richness was generally found for naive subsets than for memory subsets. The genetic and exposure-history diversity represented was limited by the small number of donors. Across a few donors, roughly 5.1% of naive CD4, over 3% of naive CD8, 2% to 2.5% of memory CD4, and around 0.4% of memory CD8 clonotypes were shared. Rarefaction of sorted-subset datasets indicated incomplete sequencing despite the large sequencing depth. Clonotypes shared by all four sorted-subset donors showed higher generation probabilities than non-shared clonotypes. Sampling was restricted to blood, and TCR repertoires in tissues likely differ from the TCR repertoires found in blood.

The donors were healthy, HIV-negative adults who had no recently reported acute infections or vaccinations. Every donor was a Caucasian adult residing in Nashville, Tennessee, USA. CD4+ T cells were enriched through magnetic negative selection, after which naive cells were positively selected on CD45RA and the remaining negative fraction served as the memory subset. Blood was obtained by leukapheresis, after which PBMCs were separated by Ficoll-Histopaque density gradient centrifugation and cryopreserved in liquid nitrogen vapor phase. Analytical flow cytometry was used to check the purity and quantity of every magnetically sorted T cell population. Each sorted fraction had its genomic DNA isolated and then quantified by UV absorbance on a Nanodrop 2000c.

The sequence derives from a man aged 18 to 30 in good health. Sequencing was performed on naive CD4+ T cells sorted from blood. The sample's cell subset or site, from its label and the paper: CD45RA+ positively selected. Recombination connected TRBV2 to TRBJ1-2; the central 9 bases match TRBD1. The sequenced DNA: TGTGCCAGCAGTGAAATGGGACAGGGCAATGGCTACACCTTC. This sequence encodes CASSEMGQGNGYTF.